The text below deals with one T cell receptor beta chain. Its matching antigen is unknown. The CDR3 spans 19 residues. The germline CDR1 and CDR2 sequences are SGHAT and FQNNGV. The ends were cut back, 3 bases at V and 0 bases at J, with 20 bases in the middle. Profiling relied on immunoSEQ multiplex PCR, and the TCRdb table lists in-frame clones only, not all of them. The sample includes 22,000 or so clones, around 85% of them seen just once. This entry belongs to a study of T cells in tuberculosis. Study-wide points: Selection depended on which cryopreserved specimens were available.

The sample's time point: new active TB diagnosis, blood taken before or within 7 days of starting treatment. The sequenced sample was PBMCs, obtained at tuberculosis diagnosis. V usage is TRBV11-2 and J usage is TRBJ1-4; D is perhaps TRBD1 (5 bases). This receptor was taken from an adult with tuberculosis. CDR3 sequence reads: CASSLNPGQGGATNEKLFF. In DNA, the CDR3 is TGTGCCAGCAGCTTGAATCCGGGGCAGGGAGGGGCAACTAATGAAAAACTGTTTTTT.